The T cell receptor (beta chain) under discussion was sequenced for a study of tumor-infiltrating lymphocytes in primary liver carcinoma. Findings and caveats of the study: Top-250-clone fractions were significantly higher in tumors than in blood (p = 0.039).

Scientists recovered RNA and DNA together from around 18-30 mg of unsorted bulk tissue. Primary liver carcinomas in the patients were surgically resected. Five separate regions per tumor were sampled. The germline gives CDR1 SQVTM, CDR2 ANQGSEA. The CDR3 has 11 residues. Trimming took 6 bases from V and 11 from J, leaving 16 bases between them. On this clonotype: Its cognate antigen is unknown.

Using a constant-region primer together with ProtoScript II reverse transcriptase, TCR beta cDNA was made from about 500 ng of total RNA. Employing slightly modified ARM-PCR, three nested multiplex PCR rounds were run, and these gave rise to the TCR beta libraries. Use of TRBV1-TRBV30 forward primers with a C-beta reverse primer characterized the first two PCR rounds, which lasted around 11 cycles each. TCRdb passed the multiplex PCR reads through MiXCR, listing each CDR3 protein once. Of some 190,000 distinct CDR3 sequences in the sample, around 81% were seen once. This clonotype originated in a man aged 40-49 years with primary liver carcinoma and hepatitis B virus infection. Sequenced sample: tumor tissue from primary liver carcinoma. The chain recombines TRBV29-1 with TRBJ1-1, with D perhaps TRBD1 (5 bases). Here the CDR3 DNA reads TGCAGCGTCGGGAGGACAAGTGAGGCTTTCTTT. Encoded protein: CSVGRTSEAFF.